A single sample is the source of the 17 T cell receptor beta chains below, sequenced in a study of shared clonotypes between healthy human individuals. Sequencing used immunoSEQ multiplex PCR; TCRdb keeps in-frame clones, though not all of them. The sample contains millions of clones, about 95% of which appear only once. The specimen sequenced was naive CD4+ T cells sorted from blood. The sample's subset: CD45RA+ positively selected. Receptors originate from a man younger than 35 in good health.

This chain connects TRBV6-5 to TRBJ2-7; possibly TRBD2 for D (5 bases). The V gene lost 6 bases and the J gene lost 2 bases, with 8 bases spanning the gap. Per germline, CDR1 MNHEY and CDR2 SVGAGI. The CDR3 sequence is 12 residues long. The CDR3 DNA is TGTGCCAGCAGGCGGGCCACCTACGAGCAGTACTTC. It codes for CASRRATYEQYF.

This clone has a handful of counts. Other DNA sequences in this sample translate to the same CDR3. The chain couples TRBV27 to TRBJ2-3, with a weak D call TRBD2 (6 bases). CDR1 MNHEY and CDR2 SMNVEV come from the germline V gene (reference sequence). Trimming took 2 bases from V and 2 from J, leaving 8 bases between them. The length of the CDR3 is 14 residues. The CDR3 nucleotides are TGTGCCAGCAGTTTAGGGGGGTTCACAGATACGCAGTATTTT. Residues: CASSLGGFTDTQYF.

CDR3 coding DNA: TGTGCCTGGAGTGTAACAGGGGTAAACACCGGGGAGCTGTTTTTT. It specifies CAWSVTGVNTGELFF. The rearrangement uses TRBV30 and TRBJ2-2; 7 nucleotides agree with TRBD1. The germline CDR1 and CDR2 sequences are GTSNPN and SVGIG (reference sequence). The CDR3 extends over 15 amino acids. J was trimmed by 2 bases and V by 0 bases; bases with no gene match: 3.

V usage is TRBV5-8 and J usage is TRBJ1-2, with unresolved D. The germline V gene has CDR1 SGHTS and CDR2 YDEGEE. The CDR3 totals 11 residues. V lost 4 bases, J lost 8 bases, and 9 bases lay in between. As DNA, the CDR3 is TGTGCCAGCAGCCACGTCCGGGGCTACACCTTC. The encoded protein is CASSHVRGYTF.

V usage is TRBV6-5 and J usage is TRBJ2-7; 13 nucleotides match TRBD2. This CDR3 is built from 16 residues. The germline V gene has CDR1 MNHEY and CDR2 SVGAGI. J gave up 1 base and V 4 bases, and 4 bases lay outside the gene matches. CDR3 nucleotides: TGTGCCAGCAGTTCACCACTAGCGGGGGGGTCCTACGAGCAGTACTTC. Protein sequence: CASSSPLAGGSYEQYF.

This sequence joins TRBV4-2 and TRBJ2-7, with D maybe TRBD1 (6 bases). Germline CDR1 LGHNA, CDR2 YNFKEQ. The CDR3 extends over 16 amino acids. The V gene lost 0 bases and the J gene lost 6 bases, with 18 bases spanning the gap. This CDR3 reads CASSQDRPGVSSEQYF. CDR3 DNA: TGTGCCAGCAGCCAAGATCGGCCAGGGGTGTCATCCGAGCAGTACTTC.

The chain links TRBV28 to TRBJ1-2; 7 nucleotides agree with TRBD1. Losses at the gene ends were 4 bases for V and 0 bases for J; bases not matched to a gene: 5. From germline, CDR1 is MDHEN and CDR2 SYDVKM. The CDR3 has 15 residues. In DNA form, the CDR3 reads TGTGCCAGCAGTTCCCAGGGGGTCCCTAACTATGGCTACACCTTC. The encoded protein is CASSSQGVPNYGYTF.

V gene TRBV5-1 combines with J gene TRBJ2-3; D not certain. The ends were cut back, 4 bases at V and 4 bases at J, with 19 bases in the middle. This CDR3 contains 16 residues. Germline lookup yields CDR1 SGHRS and CDR2 YFSETQ. As DNA, the CDR3 is TGCGCCAGCAGCCAATTCGGGCTGGAAACACCAGATACGCAGTATTTT. This gives the protein CASSQFGLETPDTQYF.

This clone came up many times. The rearrangement joins TRBV4-1 to TRBJ2-7, with D possibly being TRBD2 (6 bases). Trimming removed 0 bases at V and 4 bases at J, with 13 bases between. From germline, CDR1 is MGHRA and CDR2 YSYEKL. This CDR3 region has 15 residues. The CDR3 bases are TGCGCCAGCAGCCAAGATCCCGGGGGTGTATACGAGCAGTACTTC. Protein product: CASSQDPGGVYEQYF.

This chain links TRBV5-4 with TRBJ1-2; possibly TRBD1 for D (6 bases). Germline-derived CDR1 and CDR2 are SGHNT and YYREEE (reference sequence). Between the trimmed V and J ends, which lost 0 bases and 6 bases, there was a span of 15 bases. The CDR3 loop spans 15 amino acids. This chain's CDR3 is CASSLGRTVGDGYTF. DNA of the CDR3: TGTGCCAGCAGCTTGGGGCGGACAGTCGGGGATGGCTACACCTTC.

CDR3 coding DNA: TGCGCCAGCAGCTTGGGGGGGACTAGCGGGTTCTACGAGCAGTACTTC. It translates to CASSLGGTSGFYEQYF. The rearrangement joins TRBV5-1 to TRBJ2-7; 12 bases fit TRBD2. With 0 bases clipped from V and 3 bases from J, the junction kept 4 bases outside the gene matches. The CDR3 spans 16 residues. The germline gives CDR1 SGHRS, CDR2 YFSETQ.

The genes are TRBV10-3 and TRBJ2-5; 9 bases are shared with TRBD2. The length of the CDR3 is 15 residues. The J segment lost 1 base and the V segment lost 6 bases, leaving 6 bases of the junction unmatched. The V gene's germline CDR1 is ENHRY and CDR2 SYGVKD. In nucleotides, the CDR3 is TGTGCCATCAGGCAGACTAGCGGACCCCAAGAGACCCAGTACTTC. Translation: CAIRQTSGPQETQYF.

The chain uses TRBV19 and TRBJ1-2; D is unresolved. The germline CDR1 and CDR2 sequences are LNHDA and SQIVND (reference sequence). CDR3 length: 16 residues. V was clipped by 3 bases and J by 0 bases, with 14 bases between them. The CDR3 DNA is TGTGCCAGTAGTATTTCTGACACCTTAGCTAACTATGGCTACACCTTC. Protein product: CASSISDTLANYGYTF.

The V call is TRBV10-3, the J call TRBJ2-2; no clear D gene. Between the trimmed V and J ends, which lost 4 bases and 7 bases, there was a span of 19 bases. CDR3 length: 16 amino acids. Germline V lookup: CDR1 ENHRY, CDR2 SYGVKD. CDR3 sequence reads: CAISGSLPILGGELFF. The CDR3 DNA sequence: TGTGCCATCAGTGGGTCCCTCCCGATCCTAGGCGGGGAGCTGTTTTTT.

V gene TRBV1 combines with J gene TRBJ2-5; the DNA was not compared with TRBD2, the D call given in the table. TRBV1 is marked as a pseudogene. This CDR3 spans 16 amino acids. The CDR3 nucleotides are TGCACCAGCAGCCTCCTACTAGCGGGGAGACAAGAGACCCAGTACTTC. Protein sequence: CTSSLLLAGRQETQYF.

CDR3 sequence: CASSSPGQGKNIQYF. CDR3 bases: TGTGCCAGTAGTAGTCCGGGACAGGGTAAAAACATTCAGTACTTC. The chain joins TRBV19 to TRBJ2-4, with TRBD1 matching over 9 bases. Germline V CDR1 and CDR2: LNHDA, SQIVND (reference sequence). Trimming removed 4 bases from V and 4 bases from J; junction bases left unmatched: 5. The CDR3 extends over 15 amino acids.

This clone appeared once. This sequence joins TRBV6-5 and TRBJ2-7; 9 bases are shared with TRBD1. There are 14 residues in the CDR3. Germline CDR1 MNHEY, CDR2 SVGAGI. With V trimmed by 4 bases and J by 6 bases, 7 bases remained unmatched. This CDR3 reads CASSSQTGGLEQYF. DNA of the CDR3: TGTGCCAGCAGTTCCCAAACAGGGGGCCTCGAGCAGTACTTC.